This T cell receptor beta chain came from a study of T cells in Graves' hyperthyroidism and ophthalmopathy. Study results and caveats: The blood repertoire included most of the expanded thyroid clonotypes above 0.001. The authors' 13 V-J model separated ophthalmopathy from stable hyperthyroidism.

V lost 6 bases and J lost 0, with 15 bases in between. Per germline, CDR1 DFQATT and CDR2 SNEGSKA (reference sequence). The length of the CDR3 is 14 residues. Amplification of TCR beta CDR3 regions used RNA as the template. The TCR CDR3 was amplified in a first-round RT-PCR using the HTBI primer set. MiXCR, run by TCRdb on the multiplex PCR reads, gives a single entry per CDR3 protein. Counted here are 620,000 or so distinct CDR3 sequences, more than 14% occurring once; the ten biggest clones make up approximately 12%. Ophthalmopathy patients all had a Clinical Activity Score of at least 3, a NOSPECS grade of at least 4 and disease under 3 months old. Investigators excluded patients with uncontrolled infection, other autoimmune disease, pregnancy or lactation. This clonotype was counted many times. The antigen remains undetermined.

The sample consisted of blood. This TCR derives from a woman in her fifties or sixties with Graves' ophthalmopathy. The chain links TRBV20-1 to TRBJ2-7, with D possibly matching TRBD2 (5 bases). The CDR3 protein is CSATRADISYEQYF. The CDR3 DNA sequence: TGCAGTGCCACCAGAGCGGATATCTCCTACGAGCAGTACTTC.